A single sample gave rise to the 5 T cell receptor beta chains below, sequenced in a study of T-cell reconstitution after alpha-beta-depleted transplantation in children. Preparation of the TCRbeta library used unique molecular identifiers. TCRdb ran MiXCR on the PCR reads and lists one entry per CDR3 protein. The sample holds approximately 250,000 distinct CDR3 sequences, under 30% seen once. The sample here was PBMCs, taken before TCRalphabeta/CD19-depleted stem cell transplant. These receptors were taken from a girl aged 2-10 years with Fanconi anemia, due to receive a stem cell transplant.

The CDR3 DNA sequence: TGTGCTAGTGGTTTGGAGGTAACAGGGGGCCGCTCTAACTATGGCTACACCTTC. Translating gives CASGLEVTGGRSNYGYTF. V and J are TRBV12-5 and TRBJ1-2; TRBD1 agrees at 9 bases. CDR1 is LGHNT, CDR2 FRNRAP, per germline. The CDR3 sequence is 18 residues long. The junction had 9 bases not matched to a gene; V was cut back by 1 base and J by 0 bases.

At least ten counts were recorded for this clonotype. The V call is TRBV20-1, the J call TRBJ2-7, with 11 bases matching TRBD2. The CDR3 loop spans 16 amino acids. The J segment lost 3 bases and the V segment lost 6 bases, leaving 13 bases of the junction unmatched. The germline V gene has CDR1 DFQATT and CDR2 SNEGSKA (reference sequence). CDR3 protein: CSAGSGPGLADYEQYF. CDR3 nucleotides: TGCAGTGCCGGGAGCGGCCCGGGACTAGCGGACTACGAGCAGTACTTC.

Here the CDR3 DNA reads TGTGCCAGCAGCTTAATCCAGGGGGGCACTGAAGCTTTCTTT. It specifies CASSLIQGGTEAFF. The gene calls are TRBV7-8 and TRBJ1-1; 7 bases map to TRBD1. CDR1 is SGHVS, CDR2 FQNEAQ, per germline. Trimming removed 2 bases from V and 4 bases from J; junction bases left unmatched: 4. The CDR3 covers 14 residues.

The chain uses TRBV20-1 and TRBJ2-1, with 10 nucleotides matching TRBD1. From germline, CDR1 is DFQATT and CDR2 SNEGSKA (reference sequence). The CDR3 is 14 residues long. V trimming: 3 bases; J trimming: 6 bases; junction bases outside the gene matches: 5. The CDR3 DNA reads TGCAGTGCTAGCCGGAGGACAGGGGGCAATGAGCAGTTCTTC. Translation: CSASRRTGGNEQFF.

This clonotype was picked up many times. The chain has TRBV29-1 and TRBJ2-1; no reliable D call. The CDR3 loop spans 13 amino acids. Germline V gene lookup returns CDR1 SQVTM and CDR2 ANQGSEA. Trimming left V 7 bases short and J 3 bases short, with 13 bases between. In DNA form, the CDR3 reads TGCAGCGCCCAGTCCGACGTCTACAATGAGCAGTTCTTC. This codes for CSAQSDVYNEQFF.